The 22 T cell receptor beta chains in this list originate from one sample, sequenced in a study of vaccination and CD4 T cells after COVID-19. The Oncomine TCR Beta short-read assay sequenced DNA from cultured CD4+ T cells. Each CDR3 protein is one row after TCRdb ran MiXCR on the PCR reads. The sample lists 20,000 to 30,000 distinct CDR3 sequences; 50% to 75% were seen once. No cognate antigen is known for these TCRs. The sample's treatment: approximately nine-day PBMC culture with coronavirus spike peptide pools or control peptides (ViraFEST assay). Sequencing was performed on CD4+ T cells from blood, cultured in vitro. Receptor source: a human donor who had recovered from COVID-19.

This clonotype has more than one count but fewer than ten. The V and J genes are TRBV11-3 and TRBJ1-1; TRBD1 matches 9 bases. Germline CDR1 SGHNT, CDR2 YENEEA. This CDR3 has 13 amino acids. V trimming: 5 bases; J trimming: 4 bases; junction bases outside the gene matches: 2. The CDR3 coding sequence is TGTGCCAGCAGCAGGACAGGGGTCACTGAAGCTTTCTTT. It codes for CASSRTGVTEAFF.

The DNA of the CDR3 is TGTGCCAGCAGTCTACCCCGAGGCATTCAGTACTTC. This translates into CASSLPRGIQYF. The chain combines TRBV28 with TRBJ2-4; D uncertain. Trimming stripped 5 bases from V and 9 bases from J, with 11 bases between. This CDR3 has 12 amino acids. Germline V CDR1 and CDR2: MDHEN, SYDVKM.

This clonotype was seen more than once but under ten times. CDR3 residues: CASSYAKGENTEAFF. The CDR3 DNA reads TGTGCCAGCAGCTACGCTAAGGGGGAGAACACTGAAGCTTTCTTT. This sequence joins TRBV7-2 and TRBJ1-1; the D gene is possibly TRBD1 (6 bases). This CDR3 comprises 15 residues. Trimming took off 4 bases at V and 1 base at J, with 13 bases between the two ends. Germline CDR1 is SGHTA and CDR2 is FQGNSA.

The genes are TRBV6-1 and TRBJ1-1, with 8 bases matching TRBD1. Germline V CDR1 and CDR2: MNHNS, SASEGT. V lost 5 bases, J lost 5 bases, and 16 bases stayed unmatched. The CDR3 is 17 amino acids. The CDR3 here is CASSPRTGKPTGTEAFF. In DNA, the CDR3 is TGTGCCAGCAGTCCTCGGACAGGGAAACCCACGGGGACTGAAGCTTTCTTT.

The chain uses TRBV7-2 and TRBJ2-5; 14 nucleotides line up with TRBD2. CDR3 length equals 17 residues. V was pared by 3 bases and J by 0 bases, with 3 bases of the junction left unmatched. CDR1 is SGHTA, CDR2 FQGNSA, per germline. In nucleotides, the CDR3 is TGTGCCAGCAGCTTCGGGACTAGCGGGAGTTACCAAGAGACCCAGTACTTC. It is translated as CASSFGTSGSYQETQYF. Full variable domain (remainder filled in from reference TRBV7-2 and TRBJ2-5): GAGVSQSPSNKVTEKGKDVELRCDPISGHTALYWYRQSLGQGLEFLIYFQGNSAPDKSGLPSDRFSAERTGGSVSTLTIQRTQQEDSAVYLCASSFGTSGSYQETQYFGPGTRLLVL.

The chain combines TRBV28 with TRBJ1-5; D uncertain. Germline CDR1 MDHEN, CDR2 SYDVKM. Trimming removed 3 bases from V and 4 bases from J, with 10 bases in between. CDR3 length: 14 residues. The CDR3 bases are TGTGCCAGCAGTTTCAGAACTTTAAATCAGCCCCAGCATTTT. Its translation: CASSFRTLNQPQHF.

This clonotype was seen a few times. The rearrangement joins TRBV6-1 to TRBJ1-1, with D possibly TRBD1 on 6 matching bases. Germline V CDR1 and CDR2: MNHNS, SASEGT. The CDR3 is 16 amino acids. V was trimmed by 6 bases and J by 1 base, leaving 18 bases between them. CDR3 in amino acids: CASRTYVKGGNTEAFF. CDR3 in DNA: TGTGCCAGCAGAACCTACGTAAAGGGGGGGAACACTGAAGCTTTCTTT.

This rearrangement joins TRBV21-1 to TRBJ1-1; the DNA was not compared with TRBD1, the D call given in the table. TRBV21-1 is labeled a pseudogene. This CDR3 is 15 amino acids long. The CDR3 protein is CASSKGRGWDTEAFF. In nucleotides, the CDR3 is TGTGCCAGCAGCAAAGGGAGGGGGTGGGACACTGAAGCTTTCTTT.

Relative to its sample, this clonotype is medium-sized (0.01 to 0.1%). CDR3 nucleotide sequence: TGCAGTGCTAGAAATCTAGCGGGGCTCTACGAGCAGTACTTC. Encoded protein: CSARNLAGLYEQYF. The chain combines TRBV20-1 with TRBJ2-7, with 9 positions matching TRBD2. Per germline, CDR1 DFQATT and CDR2 SNEGSKA (reference sequence). The length of the CDR3 is 14 residues. J gave up 3 bases and V 2 bases, and 5 bases lay outside the gene matches.

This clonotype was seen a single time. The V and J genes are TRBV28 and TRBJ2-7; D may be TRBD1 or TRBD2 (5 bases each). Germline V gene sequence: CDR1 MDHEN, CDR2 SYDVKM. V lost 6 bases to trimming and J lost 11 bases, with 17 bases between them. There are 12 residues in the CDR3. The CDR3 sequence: CASSPGTPRKYF. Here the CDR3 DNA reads TGTGCCAGCAGCCCCGGGACCCCGCGGAAGTACTTC.

CDR3 sequence: CASSLRGLGYEQYF. The CDR3 coding sequence is TGTGCCAGCAGTTTGCGGGGGCTGGGTTACGAGCAGTACTTC. The V gene is TRBV28, the J gene TRBJ2-7, with D maybe TRBD2 (7 bases). CDR1 and CDR2 from the germline V gene are MDHEN and SYDVKM. Trimming removed 3 bases at V and 4 bases at J, with 13 bases between. CDR3 size: 14 residues. Drawing the rest from reference TRBV28 and TRBJ2-7, the complete variable domain is DVKVTQSSRYLVKRTGEKVFLECVQDMDHENMFWYRQDPGLGLRLIYFSYDVKMKEKGDIPEGYSVSREKKERFSLILESASTNQTSMYLCASSLRGLGYEQYFGPGTRLTVT.

CDR3 region: CASSPQSSPLHF. DNA of the CDR3: TGTGCCAGCAGTCCGCAAAGTTCACCCCTCCACTTT. The chain uses TRBV6-2 or TRBV6-3 and TRBJ1-6; D unclear. CDR1 is MNHEY and CDR2 is SVGEGT in the germline V gene. The CDR3 extends over 12 amino acids. V dropped 5 bases and J dropped 9 bases, with 8 bases sitting between them.

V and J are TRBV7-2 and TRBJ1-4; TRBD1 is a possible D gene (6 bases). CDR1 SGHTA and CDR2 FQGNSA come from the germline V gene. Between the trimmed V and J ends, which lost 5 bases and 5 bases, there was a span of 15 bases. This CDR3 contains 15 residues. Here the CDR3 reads CASSTTGSPNEKLFF. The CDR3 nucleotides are TGTGCCAGCAGCACCACAGGGAGCCCGAATGAAAAACTGTTTTTT.

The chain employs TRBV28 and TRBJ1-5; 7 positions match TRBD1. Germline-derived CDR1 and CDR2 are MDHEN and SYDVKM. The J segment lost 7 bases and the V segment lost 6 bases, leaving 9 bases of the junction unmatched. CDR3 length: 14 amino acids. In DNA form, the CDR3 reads TGTGCCAGCAGACAGGGGCGCCCCAGGCAGCCCCAGCATTTT. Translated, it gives CASRQGRPRQPQHF. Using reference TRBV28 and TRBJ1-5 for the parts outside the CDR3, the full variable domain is DVKVTQSSRYLVKRTGEKVFLECVQDMDHENMFWYRQDPGLGLRLIYFSYDVKMKEKGDIPEGYSVSREKKERFSLILESASTNQTSMYLCASRQGRPRQPQHFGDGTRLSIL.

The CDR3: CASSLRTGHSSYEQYF. Written as DNA, the CDR3 is TGTGCCAGCAGCCTCCGGACAGGGCACAGCTCCTACGAGCAGTACTTC. This rearrangement joins TRBV7-2 to TRBJ2-7, with 8 nucleotides matching TRBD1. V gave up 5 bases and J gave up 0 bases; unmatched junction bases: 9. CDR1 is SGHTA, CDR2 FQGNSA, per germline. There are 16 residues in the CDR3.

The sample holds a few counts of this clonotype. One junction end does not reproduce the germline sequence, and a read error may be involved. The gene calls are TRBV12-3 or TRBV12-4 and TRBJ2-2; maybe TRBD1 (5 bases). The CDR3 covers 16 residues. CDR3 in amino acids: CASTLDRYANTGELFF. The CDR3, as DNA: TGTGCCAGCACTTTAGACAGATATGCGAACACCGGGGAGCTGTTTTTT.

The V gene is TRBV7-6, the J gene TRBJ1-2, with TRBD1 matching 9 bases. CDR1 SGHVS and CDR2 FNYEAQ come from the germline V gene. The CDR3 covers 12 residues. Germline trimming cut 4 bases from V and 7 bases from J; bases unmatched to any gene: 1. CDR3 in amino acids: CASSSGQGGYTF. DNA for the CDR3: TGTGCCAGCAGCTCGGGACAGGGTGGCTACACCTTC.

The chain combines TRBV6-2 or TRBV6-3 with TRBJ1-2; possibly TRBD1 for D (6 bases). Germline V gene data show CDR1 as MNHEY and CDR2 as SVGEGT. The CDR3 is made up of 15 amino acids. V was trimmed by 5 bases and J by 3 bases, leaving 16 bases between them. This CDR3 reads CASSTLRTADYGYTF. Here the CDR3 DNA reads TGTGCCAGCAGTACCCTCAGGACAGCAGACTATGGCTACACCTTC.

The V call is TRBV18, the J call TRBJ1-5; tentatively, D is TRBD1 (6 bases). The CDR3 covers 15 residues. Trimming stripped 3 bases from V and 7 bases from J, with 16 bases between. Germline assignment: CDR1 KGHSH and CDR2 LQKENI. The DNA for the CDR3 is TGTGCCAGCTCACCGTCGGGGGGCGCGGGGCAGCCCCAGCATTTT. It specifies CASSPSGGAGQPQHF.

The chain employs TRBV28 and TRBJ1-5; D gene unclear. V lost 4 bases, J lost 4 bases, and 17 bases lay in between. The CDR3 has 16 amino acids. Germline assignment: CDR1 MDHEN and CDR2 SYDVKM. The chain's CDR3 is CASSSYSASPNQPQHF. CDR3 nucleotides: TGTGCCAGCAGTTCATACTCGGCGAGCCCTAATCAGCCCCAGCATTTT.

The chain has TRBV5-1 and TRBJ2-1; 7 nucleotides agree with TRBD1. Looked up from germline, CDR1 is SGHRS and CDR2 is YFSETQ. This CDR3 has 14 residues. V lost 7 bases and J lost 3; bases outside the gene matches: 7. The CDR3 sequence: CASGPGQYYNEQFF. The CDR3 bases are TGCGCCAGCGGACCGGGACAGTACTACAATGAGCAGTTCTTC.

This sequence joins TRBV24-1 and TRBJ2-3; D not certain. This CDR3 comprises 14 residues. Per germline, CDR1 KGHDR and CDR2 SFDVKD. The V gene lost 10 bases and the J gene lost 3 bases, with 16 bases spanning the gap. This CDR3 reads CATRQRTHTDTQYF. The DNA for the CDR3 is TGTGCCACGCGCCAGAGGACCCATACAGATACGCAGTATTTT.